The rows below give T cell receptor beta chains drawn from one sample of a study of blood T cell repertoires in COVID-19. Profiled with immunoSEQ multiplex PCR; TCRdb holds only in-frame clones, not every one. The data contain 250,000 to 350,000 clones, about 87% of them singletons. The sample taken for sequencing was PBMCs or T cells enriched from blood (not recorded which). The receptors shown here come from a woman between 18 and 29 years old who had recovered from COVID-19. Both conserved end residues are part of each CDR3. A D gene is named only where the DNA matches it firmly.

d_gene	v_gene	j_gene	CDR3nt	CDR3aa
-	TRBV3-1/TRBV3-2	TRBJ1-4	TGTGCCAGCAGCCTACTATGGGGGGGGCCTGATGAAAAACTGTTTTTT	CASSLLWGGPDEKLFF
-	TRBV24-1	TRBJ2-1	TGTGCCACCAGTGATGGAACCAGGGAGCAGTTCTTC	CATSDGTREQFF
TRBD1	TRBV7-2	TRBJ1-3	TGTGCCAGCAGCCCGGACAGGGGGGAAAACACCATATATTTT	CASSPDRGENTIYF
TRBD1	TRBV29-1	TRBJ1-1	TGCAGCGTTGTCCGGACAGGGGCGGCCGGGGGAGCTTTCTTT	CSVVRTGAAGGAFF
TRBD1	TRBV29-1	TRBJ2-1	TGCAGCGTTGGTGACAGGGGGCTTCCCCAGCAGTTCTTC	CSVGDRGLPQQFF
-	TRBV2	TRBJ1-3	TGTGCCAGCTCCCGACAGGACTTTGGTGGAAACACCATATATTTT	CASSRQDFGGNTIYF
-	TRBV24-1	TRBJ2-2	TGTGCCACCAGACAGGCAGTCGGAACCGGGGAGCTGTTTTTT	CATRQAVGTGELFF
TRBD2	TRBV7-6	TRBJ2-1	TGTGCCAGCAGCATTATTCCCAGGACTAGCGTACACAATGAGCAGTTCTTC	CASSIIPRTSVHNEQFF
TRBD2	TRBV7-3	TRBJ2-3	TGTGCCAGCAGCTTGGCTATAGCGGGAGCAGATACGCAGTATTTT	CASSLAIAGADTQYF
-	TRBV7-9	TRBJ1-1	TGTGCCCTCCTAGGGGGGGCGAGGACTGAAGCTTTCTTT	CALLGGARTEAFF
-	TRBV3-1/TRBV3-2	TRBJ2-7	TGTGCCAGCAGCCCAAGGGGGGGACAGGTTACAAACTACTACGAGCAGTACTTC	CASSPRGGQVTNYYEQYF
-	TRBV18	TRBJ1-2	TGTGCCAGCTCACCGGACAGCTATGGCTACACCTTC	CASSPDSYGYTF
-	TRBV12-3/TRBV12-4	TRBJ2-5	TGTGCCAGCAGTGCCTCGGGGGAGACCCAGTACTTC	CASSASGETQYF
TRBD1	TRBV19	TRBJ2-7	TGTGCCAGTAGTAAGGGACAGGGCGGTGACGAGCAGTACTTC	CASSKGQGGDEQYF